This T cell receptor beta chain was recovered during a study of blood T cell repertoires in COVID-19. Study overall: Acute and convalescent COVID-19 specimens originated in the United States, Italy and Spain. PBMCs, B-cell-depleted T cells, or T cells were the source of the cDNA or gDNA that made up the material.

Methods used by the authors: Nucleated cell number was recorded as an estimate derived from reference gene primer amplification. Generated by immunoSEQ multiplex PCR, the TCRdb table keeps only in-frame clones and is missing some. That table is the source of V, J and clone size, and D and trimming were worked out from the DNA. Of more than 250,000 clones listed, around 90% are singletons. Germline V gives CDR1 SNHLY, CDR2 FYNNEI. Trimming removed 1 base at V and 3 bases at J, with 10 bases between. CDR3 size: 14 residues. Seattle enrolled patients during active infection and tracked them longitudinally.

The sequence was collected from a woman in her fifties or sixties with COVID-19, enrolled during active disease. The chain uses TRBV2 and TRBJ2-7, with a weak D call TRBD1 (6 bases). Source material: peripheral blood. CDR3 nucleotides: TGTGCCAGCAGTGAAGACAGGGCTCTCTACGAGCAGTACTTC. Its protein product is CASSEDRALYEQYF.